One sample yielded the 10 T cell receptor beta chains listed below, sequenced in a study of cytomegalovirus exposure and HLA in healthy donors. Assay used: immunoSEQ multiplex PCR; TCRdb lists only in-frame clones, some missing. Among about 74,000 clones, approximately 94% were seen once, and the ten largest hold about 1.9%. Sequences were obtained from PBMCs. The receptors derive from a woman aged 18-29 years in good health and CMV-seropositive.

The chain is built from TRBV9 and TRBJ1-3; D uncertain. CDR3 length: 15 residues. V lost 0 bases, J lost 4 bases, and 11 bases lay in between. The V gene's germline CDR1 is SGDLS and CDR2 YYNGEE. The CDR3 DNA reads as TGTGCCAGCAGCGTAGATTCGGGAACAGGAAACACCATATATTTT. Its protein is CASSVDSGTGNTIYF.

The chain joins TRBV19 to TRBJ1-1; D is ambiguous. The CDR3 sequence is 14 residues long. Germline CDR1 is LNHDA and CDR2 is SQIVND (reference sequence). V shed 9 bases and J shed 1 base, with 15 bases lying between them. CDR3 DNA: TGTGCCAGCTCTCACCTAGGCAAGAACACTGAAGCTTTCTTT. Protein product: CASSHLGKNTEAFF.

The V call is TRBV25-1, the J call TRBJ2-2; 7 positions match TRBD1. The CDR3 is 14 amino acids. Germline values: CDR1 MGHDK, CDR2 SYGVNS. J lost 4 bases, V lost 5 bases, and 4 bases had no gene match. CDR3 bases: TGTGCCAGCAGTCACAGGGGAGCCACCGGGGAGCTGTTTTTT. Translation: CASSHRGATGELFF.

Only one count was recorded for this clone. The V call is TRBV11-2, the J call TRBJ1-1; a possible D gene is TRBD1 (6 bases). The CDR3 consists of 16 residues. Per the germline V gene, CDR1 is SGHAT and CDR2 is FQNNGV. V lost 0 bases and J 10 bases, leaving 21 bases between the germline ends. CDR3 sequence: CASSLDRSRGLVVAFF. For the CDR3, the DNA is TGTGCCAGCAGCTTAGATAGGAGCAGGGGTTTGGTGGTAGCTTTCTTT.

The gene calls are TRBV5-1 and TRBJ1-1; TRBD1 aligns across 7 bases. The germline gives CDR1 SGHRS, CDR2 YFSETQ. With V trimmed by 2 bases and J by 5 bases, 6 bases remained unmatched. CDR3 size: 14 residues. The CDR3 sequence is CASSFGQGDTEAFF. The CDR3, as DNA: TGCGCCAGCAGCTTTGGTCAGGGGGATACTGAAGCTTTCTTT.

V usage is TRBV14 and J usage is TRBJ2-7, with 9 bases that match TRBD1. CDR1 and CDR2 (germline): SGHDN, FVKESK. Unmatched junction bases numbered 8, after V lost 3 bases and J lost 5 bases. The CDR3 is made up of 15 amino acids. CDR3 loop: CASSHNRDRVHEQYF. CDR3 in DNA: TGTGCCAGCAGCCATAACCGGGACAGGGTCCACGAGCAGTACTTC.

The table lists this clone with a count of one. The rearrangement joins TRBV4-1 to TRBJ2-7, with 7 nucleotides matching TRBD1. Germline-derived CDR1 and CDR2 are MGHRA and YSYEKL. This CDR3 contains 15 residues. The V and J ends lost 0 bases and 4 bases, in that order; junction bases with no gene match: 6. The chain's CDR3 is CASSQDKGQDYEQYF. The CDR3 nucleotides are TGCGCCAGCAGCCAAGATAAAGGACAGGATTACGAGCAGTACTTC.

V is TRBV2 and J is TRBJ1-5; 8 bases fit TRBD1. The CDR3 is 14 residues long. The V gene's germline CDR1 is SNHLY and CDR2 FYNNEI. Losses at the gene ends were 8 bases for V and 2 bases for J; bases not matched to a gene: 5. CDR3: CASGGTGGNQPQHF. The CDR3 nucleotides read TGTGCCAGCGGGGGGACAGGAGGCAATCAGCCCCAGCATTTT.

The chain has TRBV5-6 and TRBJ2-5, with a possible D match to TRBD1 (6 bases). The length of the CDR3 is 17 residues. V dropped 0 bases and J dropped 7 bases, with 22 bases sitting between them. CDR1 is SGHDT and CDR2 is YYEEEE in the germline V gene. For the CDR3, the DNA is TGTGCCAGCAGCTTGGAGAGGGGCGTTGCAGGGGTGGGGACCCAGTACTTC. Its translation is CASSLERGVAGVGTQYF.

V gene TRBV27 combines with J gene TRBJ2-7, with 11 positions matching TRBD1. V lost 1 base, J lost 5 bases, and 7 bases stayed unmatched. The CDR3 runs to 16 residues. CDR1 is MNHEY, CDR2 SMNVEV, per germline (reference sequence). As DNA, the CDR3 is TGTGCCAGCAGTTTATTACCGGGACAGGGGGGGCACGAGCAGTACTTC. Protein sequence: CASSLLPGQGGHEQYF.